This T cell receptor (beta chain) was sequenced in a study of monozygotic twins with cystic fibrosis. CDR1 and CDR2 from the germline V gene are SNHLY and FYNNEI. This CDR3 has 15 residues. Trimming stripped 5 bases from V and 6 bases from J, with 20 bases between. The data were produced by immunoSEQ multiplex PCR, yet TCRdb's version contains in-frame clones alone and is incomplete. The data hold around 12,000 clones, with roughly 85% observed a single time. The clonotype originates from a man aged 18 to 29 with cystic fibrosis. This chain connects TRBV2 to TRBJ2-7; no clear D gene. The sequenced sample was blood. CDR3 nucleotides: TGTGCCAGCAGTCGCCGGGCCCCGGGCCCCCTCGAGCAGTACTTC. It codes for CASSRRAPGPLEQYF.